One and the same sample provided the 11 T cell receptor beta chains below, sequenced in a study of T cell responses to AZD1222 COVID-19 vaccine. Sequencing used immunoSEQ multiplex PCR; TCRdb keeps in-frame clones, though not all of them. The repertoire holds about 110,000 clones, with roughly 88% as singletons. The sample consisted of peripheral blood, taken on day 0 of AZD1222 vaccination. These receptors originate from an adult in good health.

The V gene is TRBV6-6, the J gene TRBJ1-5, with D maybe TRBD1 (5 bases). CDR3 size: 15 residues. Trimming shortened V by 2 bases and J by 1 base, and 9 bases separated the two germline ends. Germline CDR1 reads MNHNY; CDR2 reads SVGAGI (reference sequence). Here the CDR3 reads CASSYGGASNQPQHF. The CDR3 DNA follows: TGTGCCAGCAGTTACGGGGGTGCGAGCAATCAGCCCCAGCATTTT.

The chain combines TRBV21-1 with TRBJ1-5. TRBV21-1 counts as a pseudogene. The CDR3 is made up of 16 amino acids. For the CDR3, the DNA is TGTGCCAGCAGCAAAGGAGGTGTATTTGAGATACAGCCCCAGCATTTT. This sequence encodes CASSKGGVFEIQPQHF.

The V gene is TRBV4-1, the J gene TRBJ2-2; the D is unclear. V was trimmed by 0 bases and J by 4 bases, leaving 9 bases between them. Per germline, CDR1 MGHRA and CDR2 YSYEKL. The CDR3 sequence is 15 residues long. CDR3 bases: TGCGCCAGCAGCCAAGATTACCCATCCACCGGGGAGCTGTTTTTT. Its translation: CASSQDYPSTGELFF.

This chain connects TRBV7-3 to TRBJ2-1, with 7 positions matching TRBD2. With 5 bases clipped from V and 2 bases from J, the junction kept 9 bases outside the gene matches. Germline-derived CDR1 and CDR2 are SGHTA and FQGTGA. This CDR3 has 16 amino acids. CDR3 residues: CASSLLAGLTYNEQFF. CDR3 in DNA: TGTGCCAGCAGCCTATTAGCGGGCCTAACCTACAATGAGCAGTTCTTC.

The chain joins TRBV18 to TRBJ1-1, with D unresolved. The germline V gene encodes CDR1 KGHSH and CDR2 LQKENI. The CDR3 consists of 12 residues. The germline V and J ends were trimmed by 2 bases and 7 bases, with 8 bases remaining between them. CDR3 sequence reads: CASSPYSSEAFF. CDR3 DNA sequence: TGTGCCAGCTCACCATATAGTAGTGAAGCTTTCTTT.

This clone occurred once. The J gene is TRBJ1-1, the V gene TRBV28; a possible D gene is TRBD1 (6 bases). Germline V gene lookup returns CDR1 MDHEN and CDR2 SYDVKM. CDR3 length: 14 residues. V lost 8 bases and J lost 1, with 14 bases in between. The CDR3 protein is CASRVGGKNTEAFF. As DNA, the CDR3 is TGTGCCAGCCGGGTTGGGGGCAAGAACACTGAAGCTTTCTTT.

This clone showed up just a few times. V usage is TRBV5-1 and J usage is TRBJ1-5; D might be TRBD1 (6 bases). CDR1 and CDR2 (germline): SGHRS, YFSETQ. Trimming took 2 bases from V and 7 from J, leaving 16 bases between them. The CDR3 runs 15 residues. The CDR3 here is CASSLGQGKSQPQHF. The CDR3 DNA is TGCGCCAGCAGCTTAGGCCAGGGGAAGAGCCAGCCCCAGCATTTT. The full variable domain, rest sourced from reference TRBV5-1 and TRBJ1-5, is KAGVTQTPRYLIKTRGQQVTLSCSPISGHRSVSWYQQTPGQGLQFLFEYFSETQRNKGNFPGRFSGRQFSNSRSEMNVSTLELGDSALYLCASSLGQGKSQPQHFGDGTRLSIL.

The chain recombines TRBV11-3 with TRBJ2-1; weak D call: TRBD2 (5 bases). This CDR3 region has 15 residues. V gave up 5 bases and J gave up 4 bases, with 15 bases separating them. The germline CDR1 and CDR2 sequences are SGHNT and YENEEA. CDR3 sequence: CASSPEGSTYNEQFF. In DNA form, the CDR3 reads TGTGCCAGCAGCCCCGAGGGCTCGACTTACAATGAGCAGTTCTTC.

This chain joins TRBV10-3 and TRBJ2-7, with 9 bases aligning to TRBD1. This CDR3 region has 14 residues. Germline assignment: CDR1 ENHRY and CDR2 SYGVKD. V was clipped by 2 bases and J by 5 bases; unmatched bases: 4. The CDR3 DNA reads as TGTGCCATCAGTGAGGGACAGGGGATCGACGAGCAGTACTTC. Translation gives CAISEGQGIDEQYF.

V usage is TRBV28 and J usage is TRBJ1-2; D might be TRBD1 (6 bases). Germline loops: CDR1 MDHEN, CDR2 SYDVKM. The CDR3 has 15 residues. V was clipped by 5 bases and J by 3 bases, with 16 bases between them. The CDR3 nucleotides are TGTGCCAGCAGTCCAAGTACACAGGGTCACTATGGCTACACCTTC. This codes for CASSPSTQGHYGYTF.

This clone was counted once. The chain combines TRBV7-9 with TRBJ1-2; D unresolved. V lost 5 bases to trimming and J lost 3 bases, with 4 bases between them. The germline V gene has CDR1 SEHNR and CDR2 FQNEAQ (reference sequence). The CDR3 spans 11 residues. CDR3 sequence (DNA): TGTGCCAGCAGCGATCACTATGGCTACACCTTC. Translated, it gives CASSDHYGYTF.